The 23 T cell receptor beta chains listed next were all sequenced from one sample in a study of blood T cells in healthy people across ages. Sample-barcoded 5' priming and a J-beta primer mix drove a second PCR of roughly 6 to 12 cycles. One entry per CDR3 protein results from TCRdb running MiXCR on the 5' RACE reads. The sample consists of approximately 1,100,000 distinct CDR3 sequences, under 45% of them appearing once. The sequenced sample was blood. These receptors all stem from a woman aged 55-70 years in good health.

CDR3 nucleotide sequence: TGCAGTGCTAGAGTCATCGATACGCCTTATGGCTACACCTTC. The encoded protein is CSARVIDTPYGYTF. The rearrangement joins TRBV20-1 to TRBJ1-2; D remains unclear. V was shortened by 1 base and J by 5 bases, with 14 bases between the two germline ends. The CDR3 loop spans 14 amino acids. Germline lookup yields CDR1 DFQATT and CDR2 SNEGSKA (reference sequence).

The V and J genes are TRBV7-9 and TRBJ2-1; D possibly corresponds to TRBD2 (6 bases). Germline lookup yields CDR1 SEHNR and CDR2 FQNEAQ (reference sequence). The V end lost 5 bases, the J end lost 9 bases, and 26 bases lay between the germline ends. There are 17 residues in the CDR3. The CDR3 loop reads CASSPKAQLIVTSEQFF. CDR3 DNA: TGTGCCAGCAGCCCCAAGGCCCAGTTAATCGTGACTAGTGAGCAGTTCTTC.

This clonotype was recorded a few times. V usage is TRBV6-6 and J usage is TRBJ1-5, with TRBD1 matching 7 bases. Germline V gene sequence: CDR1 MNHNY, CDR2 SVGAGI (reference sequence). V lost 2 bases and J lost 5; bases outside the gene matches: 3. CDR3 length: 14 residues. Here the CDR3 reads CASSYGTEHQPQHF. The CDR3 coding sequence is TGTGCCAGCAGTTACGGGACAGAGCATCAGCCCCAGCATTTT.

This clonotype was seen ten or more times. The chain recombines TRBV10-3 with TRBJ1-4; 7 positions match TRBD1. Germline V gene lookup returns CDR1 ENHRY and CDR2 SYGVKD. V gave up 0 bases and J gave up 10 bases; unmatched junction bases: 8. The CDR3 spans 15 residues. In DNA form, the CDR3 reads TGTGCCATCAGTGAGTCCCGGGACAGCTACGGAAAACTGTTTTTT. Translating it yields CAISESRDSYGKLFF.

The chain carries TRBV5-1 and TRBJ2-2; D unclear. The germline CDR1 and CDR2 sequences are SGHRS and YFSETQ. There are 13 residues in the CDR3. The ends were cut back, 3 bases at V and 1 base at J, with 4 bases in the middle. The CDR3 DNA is TGCGCCAGCAGCTCCCGGAACACCGGGGAGCTGTTTTTT. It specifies CASSSRNTGELFF.

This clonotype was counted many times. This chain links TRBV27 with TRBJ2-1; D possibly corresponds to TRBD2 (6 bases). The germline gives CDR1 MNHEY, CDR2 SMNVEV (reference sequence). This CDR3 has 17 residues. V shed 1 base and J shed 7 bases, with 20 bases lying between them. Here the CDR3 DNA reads TGTGCCAGCAGTTTATTACTCGGGAGTCTCCCTCCGAATGAGCAGTTCTTC. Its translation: CASSLLLGSLPPNEQFF.

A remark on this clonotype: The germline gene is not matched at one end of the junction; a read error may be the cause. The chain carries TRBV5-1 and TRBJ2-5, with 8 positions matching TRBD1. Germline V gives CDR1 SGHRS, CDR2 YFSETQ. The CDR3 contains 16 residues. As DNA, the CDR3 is TGCACCAGCAGCAAGAACCCCTGGACAGGGCAAGAGACCCAGTACTTC. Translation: CTSSKNPWTGQETQYF.

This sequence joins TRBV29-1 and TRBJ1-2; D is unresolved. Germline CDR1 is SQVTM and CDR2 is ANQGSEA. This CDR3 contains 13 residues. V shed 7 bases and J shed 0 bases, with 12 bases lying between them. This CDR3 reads CSAVTVANYGYTF. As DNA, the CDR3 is TGCAGCGCCGTGACGGTTGCTAACTATGGCTACACCTTC.

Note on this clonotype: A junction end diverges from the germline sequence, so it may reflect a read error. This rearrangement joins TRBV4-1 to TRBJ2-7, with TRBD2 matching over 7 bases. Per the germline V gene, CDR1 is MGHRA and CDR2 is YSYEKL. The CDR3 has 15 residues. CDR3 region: CANSQGLAVSYEQYF. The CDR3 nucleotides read TGCGCCAACAGCCAAGGGCTAGCGGTCTCCTACGAGCAGTACTTC.

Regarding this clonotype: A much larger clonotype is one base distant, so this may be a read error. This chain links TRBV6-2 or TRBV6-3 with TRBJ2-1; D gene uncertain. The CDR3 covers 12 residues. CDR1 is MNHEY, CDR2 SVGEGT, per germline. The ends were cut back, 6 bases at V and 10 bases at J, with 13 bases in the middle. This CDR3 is CASSNPLREQFF. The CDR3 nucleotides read TGTGCCAGCAGCAATCCTTTGAGGGAGCAGTTCTTC.

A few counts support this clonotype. CDR3 loop: CASQGTASYNEQFF. The CDR3 bases are TGCGCCAGCCAGGGGACAGCCTCCTACAATGAGCAGTTCTTC. The V gene is TRBV5-1, the J gene TRBJ2-1, with TRBD1 matching over 7 bases. The V gene end was trimmed by 7 bases and the J gene end by 0 bases; junction bases not matched to a gene: 4. This CDR3 spans 14 amino acids. Germline assignment: CDR1 SGHRS and CDR2 YFSETQ.

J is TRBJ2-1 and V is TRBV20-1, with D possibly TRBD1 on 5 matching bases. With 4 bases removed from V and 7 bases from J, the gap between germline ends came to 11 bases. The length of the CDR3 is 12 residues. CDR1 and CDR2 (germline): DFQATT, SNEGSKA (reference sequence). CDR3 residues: CSAIQGANEQFF. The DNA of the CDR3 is TGCAGTGCTATCCAAGGGGCAAATGAGCAGTTCTTC.

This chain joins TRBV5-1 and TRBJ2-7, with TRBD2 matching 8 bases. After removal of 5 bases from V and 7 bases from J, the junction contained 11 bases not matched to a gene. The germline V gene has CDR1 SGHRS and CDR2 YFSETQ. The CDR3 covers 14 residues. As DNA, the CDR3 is TGCGCCAGCAGTTATAGCGGGACATCGGGGGAGCAGTACTTC. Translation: CASSYSGTSGEQYF.

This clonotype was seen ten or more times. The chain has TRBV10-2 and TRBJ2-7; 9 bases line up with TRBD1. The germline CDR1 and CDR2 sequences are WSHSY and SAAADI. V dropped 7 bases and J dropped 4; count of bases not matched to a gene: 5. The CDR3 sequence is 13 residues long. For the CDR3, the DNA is TGCGCCAGCACCTTGACAGGGGGGTACGAGCAGTACTTC. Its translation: CASTLTGGYEQYF.

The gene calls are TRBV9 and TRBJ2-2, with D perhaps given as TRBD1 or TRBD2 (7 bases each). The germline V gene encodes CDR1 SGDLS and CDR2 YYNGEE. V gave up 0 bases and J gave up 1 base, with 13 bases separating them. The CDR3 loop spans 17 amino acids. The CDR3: CASSVGGGQMNTGELFF. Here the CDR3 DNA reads TGTGCCAGCAGCGTAGGGGGGGGACAGATGAACACCGGGGAGCTGTTTTTT.

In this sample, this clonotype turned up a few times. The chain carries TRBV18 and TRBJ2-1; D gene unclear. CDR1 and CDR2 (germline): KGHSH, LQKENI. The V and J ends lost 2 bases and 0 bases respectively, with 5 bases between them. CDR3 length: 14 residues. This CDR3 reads CASSPTFSYNEQFF. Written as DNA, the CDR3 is TGTGCCAGCTCACCAACCTTCTCCTACAATGAGCAGTTCTTC.

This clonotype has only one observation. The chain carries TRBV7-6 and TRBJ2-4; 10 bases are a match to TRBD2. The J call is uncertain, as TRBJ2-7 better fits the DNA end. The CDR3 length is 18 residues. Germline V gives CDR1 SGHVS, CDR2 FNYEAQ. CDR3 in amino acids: CASSLAASGSVWAYEQYF. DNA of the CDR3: TGTGCCAGCAGCTTAGCGGCTAGCGGGAGTGTGTGGGCCTACGAGCAGTACTTC.

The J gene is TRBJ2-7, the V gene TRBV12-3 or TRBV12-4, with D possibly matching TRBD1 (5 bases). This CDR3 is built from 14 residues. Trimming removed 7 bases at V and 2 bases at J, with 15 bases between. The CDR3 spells CASNSFDSPYEQYF. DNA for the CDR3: TGTGCCAGCAATTCCTTCGACAGTCCCTACGAGCAGTACTTC.

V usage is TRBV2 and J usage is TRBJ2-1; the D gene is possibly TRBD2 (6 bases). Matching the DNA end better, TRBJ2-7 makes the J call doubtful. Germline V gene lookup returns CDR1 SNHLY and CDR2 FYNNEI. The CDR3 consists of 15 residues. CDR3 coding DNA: TGTGCCAGCAGTGATCAAGCGGGTGTCTACAATGAGCAGTACTTC. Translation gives CASSDQAGVYNEQYF.

The CDR3 nucleotides are TGCGCCAGCAGCTTGGACCGGACCTTCTACGAGCGGTACTTC. Translating it yields CASSLDRTFYERYF. The chain employs TRBV5-1 and TRBJ2-4; D not resolved. Germline CDR1 and CDR2: SGHRS and YFSETQ. This CDR3 has 14 amino acids. V was clipped by 0 bases and J by 15 bases, with 19 bases between them.

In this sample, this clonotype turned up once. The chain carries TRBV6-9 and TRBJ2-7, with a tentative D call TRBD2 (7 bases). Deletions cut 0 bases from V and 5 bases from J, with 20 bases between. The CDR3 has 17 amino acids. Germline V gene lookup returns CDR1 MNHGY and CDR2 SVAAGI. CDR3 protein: CASSYSNRGTTGHEQYF. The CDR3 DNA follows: TGTGCCAGCAGTTATTCGAATAGGGGGACTACTGGCCACGAGCAGTACTTC.

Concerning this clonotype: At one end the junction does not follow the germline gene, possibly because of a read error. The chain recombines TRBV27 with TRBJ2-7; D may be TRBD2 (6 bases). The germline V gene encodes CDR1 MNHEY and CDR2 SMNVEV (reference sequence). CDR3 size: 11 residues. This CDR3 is CASSGGMERYF. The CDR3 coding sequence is TGTGCCAGCAGTGGGGGGATGGAGCGGTACTTC.

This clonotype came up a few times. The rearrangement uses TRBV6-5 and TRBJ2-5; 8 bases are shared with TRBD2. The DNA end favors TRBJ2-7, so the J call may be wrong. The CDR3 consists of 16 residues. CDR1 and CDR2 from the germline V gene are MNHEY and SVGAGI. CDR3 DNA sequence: TGTGCCAGCAGCAAAACCCCGGTAGCGGGAACCTACGAGCAGTACTTC. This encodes CASSKTPVAGTYEQYF.